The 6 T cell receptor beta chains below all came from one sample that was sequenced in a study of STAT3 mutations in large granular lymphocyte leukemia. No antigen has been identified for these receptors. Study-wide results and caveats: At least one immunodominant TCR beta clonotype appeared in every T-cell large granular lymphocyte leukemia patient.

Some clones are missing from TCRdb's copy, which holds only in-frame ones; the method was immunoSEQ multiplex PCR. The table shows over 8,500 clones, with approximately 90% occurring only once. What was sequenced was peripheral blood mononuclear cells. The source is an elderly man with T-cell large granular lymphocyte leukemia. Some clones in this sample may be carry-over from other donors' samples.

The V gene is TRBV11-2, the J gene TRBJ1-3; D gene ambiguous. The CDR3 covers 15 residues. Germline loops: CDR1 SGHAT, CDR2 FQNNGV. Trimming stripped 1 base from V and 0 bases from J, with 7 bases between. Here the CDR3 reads CASSLVGSSGNTIYF. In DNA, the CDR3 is TGTGCCAGCAGCTTAGTCGGCAGCTCTGGAAACACCATATATTTT.

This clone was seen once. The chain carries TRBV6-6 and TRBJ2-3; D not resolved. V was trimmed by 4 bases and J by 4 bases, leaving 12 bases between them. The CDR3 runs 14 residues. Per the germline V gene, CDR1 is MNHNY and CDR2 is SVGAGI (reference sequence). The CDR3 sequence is CASSWVRMPDTQYF. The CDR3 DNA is TGTGCCAGCAGTTGGGTCAGGATGCCAGATACGCAGTATTTT.

CDR3 sequence: CAISGGLAGRQETQYF. The CDR3 DNA is TGTGCCATCAGTGGGGGACTAGCGGGGCGACAAGAGACCCAGTACTTC. The chain recombines TRBV10-3 with TRBJ2-5; TRBD2 matches at 13 bases. Germline V lookup: CDR1 ENHRY, CDR2 SYGVKD. Germline trimming cut 4 bases from V and 2 bases from J; bases unmatched to any gene: 4. The CDR3 length is 16 residues.

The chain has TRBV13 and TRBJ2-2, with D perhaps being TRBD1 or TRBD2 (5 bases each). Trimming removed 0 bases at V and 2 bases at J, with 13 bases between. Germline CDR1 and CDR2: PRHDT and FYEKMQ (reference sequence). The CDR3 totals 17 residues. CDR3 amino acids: CASSLGGLGTNTGELFF. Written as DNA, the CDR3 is TGTGCCAGCAGCTTAGGTGGCCTCGGGACCAACACCGGGGAGCTGTTTTTT. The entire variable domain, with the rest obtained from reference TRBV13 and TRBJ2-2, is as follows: AAGVIQSPRHLIKEKRETATLKCYPIPRHDTVYWYQQGPGQDPQFLISFYEKMQSDKGSIPDRFSAQQFSDYHSELNMSSLELGDSALYFCASSLGGLGTNTGELFFGEGSRLTVL.

CDR3 sequence: CASSSTIDGYTF. CDR3 DNA: TGTGCCAGCAGCTCGACAATCGATGGCTACACCTTC. This chain joins TRBV5-5 and TRBJ1-2, with no clear D. Deletions cut 3 bases from V and 6 bases from J, with 9 bases between. Germline V CDR1 and CDR2: SGHKS, YYEKEE (reference sequence). This CDR3 has 12 residues.

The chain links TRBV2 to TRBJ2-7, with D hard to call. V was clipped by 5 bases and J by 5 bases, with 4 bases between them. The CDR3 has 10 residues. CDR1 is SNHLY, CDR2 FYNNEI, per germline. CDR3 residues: CASSYHEQYF. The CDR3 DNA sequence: TGTGCCAGCAGTTATCACGAGCAGTACTTC. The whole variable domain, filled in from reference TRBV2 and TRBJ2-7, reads EPEVTQTPSHQVTQMGQEVILRCVPISNHLYFYWYRQILGQKVEFLVSFYNNEISEKSEIFDDQFSVERPDGSNFTLKIRSTKLEDSAMYFCASSYHEQYFGPGTRLTVT.